This T cell receptor (beta chain) was found in a study of blood T cell repertoires in COVID-19. Across the study: Whether acute or convalescent, the COVID-19 samples came from the United States, Italy and Spain. T cells, B-cell-depleted T cells, or PBMCs provided the cDNA or gDNA that served as material.

As originally analysed: Amplification from reference gene primers served as the basis for estimated nucleated cell counts. TCRdb keeps only in-frame clones here, not all; method: immunoSEQ multiplex PCR. V and J calls and clone size are copied from that table; D and trimming were computed from the DNA. The data contain 150,000 to 200,000 clones, around 77% of them singletons. V was shortened by 4 bases and J by 4 bases, with 18 bases between the two germline ends. Germline CDR1 and CDR2: SGHRS and YFSETQ. This CDR3 region has 16 residues. The TCR comes from a man in his 70s with active or convalescent COVID-19. The sequenced sample consisted of peripheral blood. V is TRBV5-1 and J is TRBJ1-3; a possible D gene is TRBD1 (5 bases). The CDR3 region is CASSPYGGTGGNTIYF. CDR3 DNA sequence: TGCGCCAGCAGCCCCTACGGGGGTACGGGGGGAAACACCATATATTTT.